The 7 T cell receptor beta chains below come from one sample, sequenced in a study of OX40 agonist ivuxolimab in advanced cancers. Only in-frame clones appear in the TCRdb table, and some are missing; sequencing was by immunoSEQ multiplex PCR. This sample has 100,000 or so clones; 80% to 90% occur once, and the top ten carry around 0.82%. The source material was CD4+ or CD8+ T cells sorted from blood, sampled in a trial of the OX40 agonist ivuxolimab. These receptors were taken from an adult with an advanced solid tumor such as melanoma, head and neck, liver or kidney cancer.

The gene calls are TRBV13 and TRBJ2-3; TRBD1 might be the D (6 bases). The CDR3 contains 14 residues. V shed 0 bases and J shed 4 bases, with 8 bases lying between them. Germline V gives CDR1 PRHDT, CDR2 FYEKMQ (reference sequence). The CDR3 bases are TGTGCCAGCAGCTTAGGCAGGGGACCAGATACGCAGTATTTT. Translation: CASSLGRGPDTQYF.

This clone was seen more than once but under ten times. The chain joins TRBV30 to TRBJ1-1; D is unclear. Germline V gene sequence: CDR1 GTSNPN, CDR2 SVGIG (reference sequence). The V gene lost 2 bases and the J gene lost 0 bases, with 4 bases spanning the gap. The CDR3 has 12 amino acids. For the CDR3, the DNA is TGTGCCTGGAGTCTGGTGAACACTGAAGCTTTCTTT. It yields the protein CAWSLVNTEAFF.

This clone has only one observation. The CDR3 nucleotides read TGTGCCAGCTCCCCCGCACTAGATGGTGAGCAGTTCTTC. This codes for CASSPALDGEQFF. The J gene is TRBJ2-1, the V gene TRBV18, with D tentatively TRBD2 (5 bases). The length of the CDR3 is 13 residues. With 6 bases removed from V and 9 bases from J, the gap between germline ends came to 15 bases. Germline lookup yields CDR1 KGHSH and CDR2 LQKENI.

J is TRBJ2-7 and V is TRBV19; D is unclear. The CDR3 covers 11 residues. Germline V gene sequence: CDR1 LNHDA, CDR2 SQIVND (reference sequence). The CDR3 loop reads CVSGQSYEQYF. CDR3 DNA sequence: TGTGTCTCCGGGCAGAGCTACGAGCAGTACTTC. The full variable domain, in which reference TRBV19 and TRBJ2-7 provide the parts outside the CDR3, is DGGITQSPKYLFRKEGQNVTLSCEQNLNHDAMYWYRQDPGQGLRLIYYSQIVNDFQKGDIAEGYSVSREKKESFPLTVTSAQKNPTAFYLCVSGQSYEQYFGPGTRLTVT.

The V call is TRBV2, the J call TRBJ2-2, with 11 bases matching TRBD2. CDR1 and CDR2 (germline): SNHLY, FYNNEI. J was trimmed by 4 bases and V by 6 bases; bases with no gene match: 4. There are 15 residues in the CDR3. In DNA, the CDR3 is TGTGCCAGCAGGTTACTAGCGGGAGTCACCGGGGAGCTGTTTTTT. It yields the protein CASRLLAGVTGELFF.

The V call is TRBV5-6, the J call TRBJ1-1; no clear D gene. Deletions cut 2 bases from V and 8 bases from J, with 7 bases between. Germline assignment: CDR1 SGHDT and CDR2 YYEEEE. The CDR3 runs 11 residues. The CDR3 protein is CASSFSGEAFF. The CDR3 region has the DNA TGTGCCAGCAGCTTCTCGGGGGAAGCTTTCTTT.

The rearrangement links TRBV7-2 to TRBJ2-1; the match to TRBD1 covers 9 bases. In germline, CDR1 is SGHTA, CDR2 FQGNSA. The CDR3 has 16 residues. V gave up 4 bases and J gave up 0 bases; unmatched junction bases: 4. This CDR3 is CASSSIQGASYNEQFF. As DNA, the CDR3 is TGTGCCAGCAGCTCCATACAGGGGGCCTCCTACAATGAGCAGTTCTTC.